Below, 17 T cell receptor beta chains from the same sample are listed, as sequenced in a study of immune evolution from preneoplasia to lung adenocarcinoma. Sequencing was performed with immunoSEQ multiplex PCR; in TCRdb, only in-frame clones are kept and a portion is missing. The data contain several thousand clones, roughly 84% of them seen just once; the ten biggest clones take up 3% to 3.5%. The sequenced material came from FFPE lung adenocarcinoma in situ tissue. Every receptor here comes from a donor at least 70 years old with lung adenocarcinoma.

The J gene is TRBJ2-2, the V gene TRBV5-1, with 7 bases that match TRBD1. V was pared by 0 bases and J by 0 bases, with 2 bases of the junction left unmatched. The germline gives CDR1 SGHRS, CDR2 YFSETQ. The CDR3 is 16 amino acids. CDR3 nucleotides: TGCGCCAGCAGCTTGGACAGGGGATCGAACACCGGGGAGCTGTTTTTT. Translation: CASSLDRGSNTGELFF.

This CDR3 is CASTPGGSTNYGYTF. As DNA, the CDR3 is TGTGCCAGCACTCCGGGGGGCAGTACTAACTATGGCTACACCTTC. The rearrangement uses TRBV27 and TRBJ1-2, with a tentative D call TRBD1 (6 bases). Trimming removed 7 bases at V and 0 bases at J, with 15 bases between. This CDR3 is 15 amino acids long. Germline CDR1 MNHEY, CDR2 SMNVEV (reference sequence).

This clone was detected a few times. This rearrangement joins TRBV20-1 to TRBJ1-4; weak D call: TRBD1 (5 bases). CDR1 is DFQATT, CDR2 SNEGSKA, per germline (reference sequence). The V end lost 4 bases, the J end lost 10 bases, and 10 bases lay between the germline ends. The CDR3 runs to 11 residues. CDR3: CSAMPGGKLFF. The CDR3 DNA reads TGCAGTGCTATGCCGGGGGGAAAACTGTTTTTT.

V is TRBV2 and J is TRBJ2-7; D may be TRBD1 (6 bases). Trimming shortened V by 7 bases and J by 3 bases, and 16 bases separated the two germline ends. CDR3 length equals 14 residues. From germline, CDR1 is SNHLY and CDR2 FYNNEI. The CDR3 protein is CASMGRGTVYEQYF. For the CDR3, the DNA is TGTGCCAGCATGGGAAGGGGGACGGTCTACGAGCAGTACTTC.

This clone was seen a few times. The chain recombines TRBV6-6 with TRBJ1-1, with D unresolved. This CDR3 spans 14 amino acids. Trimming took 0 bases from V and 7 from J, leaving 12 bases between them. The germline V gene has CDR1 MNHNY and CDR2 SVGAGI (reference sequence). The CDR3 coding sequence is TGTGCCAGCAGTTACTCGATAGCGCCAAATGAAGCTTTCTTT. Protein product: CASSYSIAPNEAFF.

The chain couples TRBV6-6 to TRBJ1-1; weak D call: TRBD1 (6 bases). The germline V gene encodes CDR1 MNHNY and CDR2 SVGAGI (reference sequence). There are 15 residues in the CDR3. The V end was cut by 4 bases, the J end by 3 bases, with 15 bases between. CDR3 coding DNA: TGTGCCAGCAGTTGGAATCCACAGGGCCACACTGAAGCTTTCTTT. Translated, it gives CASSWNPQGHTEAFF.

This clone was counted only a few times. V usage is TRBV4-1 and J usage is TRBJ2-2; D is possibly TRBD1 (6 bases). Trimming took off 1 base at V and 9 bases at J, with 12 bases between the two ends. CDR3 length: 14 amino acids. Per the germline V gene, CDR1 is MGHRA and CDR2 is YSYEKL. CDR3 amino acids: CASSQGQVARELFF. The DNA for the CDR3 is TGCGCCAGCAGCCAAGGACAGGTAGCCCGGGAGCTGTTTTTT.

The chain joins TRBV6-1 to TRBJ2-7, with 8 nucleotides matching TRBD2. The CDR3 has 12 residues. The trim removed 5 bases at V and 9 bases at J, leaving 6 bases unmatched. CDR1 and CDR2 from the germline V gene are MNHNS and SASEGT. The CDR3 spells CASSKDRGGQYF. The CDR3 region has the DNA TGTGCCAGCAGTAAAGACCGGGGGGGGCAGTACTTC.

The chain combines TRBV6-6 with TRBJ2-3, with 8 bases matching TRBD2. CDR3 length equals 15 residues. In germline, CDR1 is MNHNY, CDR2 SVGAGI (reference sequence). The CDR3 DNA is TGTGCTTCCCCGAGGGCAGCGGGAGCCATAGATACGCAGTATTTT. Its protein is CASPRAAGAIDTQYF.

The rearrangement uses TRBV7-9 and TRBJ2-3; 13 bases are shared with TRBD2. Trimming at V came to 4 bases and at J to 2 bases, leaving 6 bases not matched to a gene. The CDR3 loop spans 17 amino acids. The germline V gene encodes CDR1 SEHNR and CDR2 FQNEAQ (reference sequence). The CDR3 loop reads CASSSPGLAGATDTQYF. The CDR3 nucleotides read TGTGCCAGCAGCTCCCCCGGACTAGCGGGAGCCACAGATACGCAGTATTTT.

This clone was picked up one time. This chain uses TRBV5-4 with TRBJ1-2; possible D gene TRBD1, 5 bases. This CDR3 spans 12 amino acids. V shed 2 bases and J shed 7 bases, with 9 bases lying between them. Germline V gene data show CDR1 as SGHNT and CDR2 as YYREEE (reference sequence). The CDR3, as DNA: TGTGCCAGCAGCTTAGGGGTTCTTGGCTACACCTTC. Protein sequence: CASSLGVLGYTF.

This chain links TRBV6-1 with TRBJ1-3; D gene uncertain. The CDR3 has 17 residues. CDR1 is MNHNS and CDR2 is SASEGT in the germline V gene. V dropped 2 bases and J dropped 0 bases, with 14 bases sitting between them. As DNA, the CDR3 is TGTGCCAGCAGTGAACAGCCCCCACTAAGCTCTGGAAACACCATATATTTT. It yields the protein CASSEQPPLSSGNTIYF.

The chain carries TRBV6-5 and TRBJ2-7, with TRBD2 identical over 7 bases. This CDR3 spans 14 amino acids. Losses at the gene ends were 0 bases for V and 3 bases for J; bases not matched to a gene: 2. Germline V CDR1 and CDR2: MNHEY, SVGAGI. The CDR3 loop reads CASSYSREGYEQYF. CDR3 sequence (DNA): TGTGCCAGCAGTTACTCGAGGGAGGGCTACGAGCAGTACTTC.

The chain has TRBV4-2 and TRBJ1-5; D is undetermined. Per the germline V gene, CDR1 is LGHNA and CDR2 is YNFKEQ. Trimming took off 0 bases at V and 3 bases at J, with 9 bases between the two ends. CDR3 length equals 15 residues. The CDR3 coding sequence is TGTGCCAGCAGCCAAGACGGTCAGTTCAATCAGCCCCAGCATTTT. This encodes CASSQDGQFNQPQHF.

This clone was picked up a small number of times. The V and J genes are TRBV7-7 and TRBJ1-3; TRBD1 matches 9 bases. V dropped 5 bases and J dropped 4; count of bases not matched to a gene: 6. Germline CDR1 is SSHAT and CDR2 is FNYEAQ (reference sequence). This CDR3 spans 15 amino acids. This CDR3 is CASSPGTGRGNTIYF. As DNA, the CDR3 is TGTGCCAGCAGCCCCGGGACAGGGAGAGGAAACACCATATATTTT. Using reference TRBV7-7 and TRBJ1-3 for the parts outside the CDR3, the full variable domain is GAGVSQSPRYKVTKRGQDVTLRCDPISSHATLYWYQQALGQGPEFLTYFNYEAQPDKSGLPSDRFSAERPEGSISTLTIQRTEQRDSAMYRCASSPGTGRGNTIYFGEGSWLTVV.

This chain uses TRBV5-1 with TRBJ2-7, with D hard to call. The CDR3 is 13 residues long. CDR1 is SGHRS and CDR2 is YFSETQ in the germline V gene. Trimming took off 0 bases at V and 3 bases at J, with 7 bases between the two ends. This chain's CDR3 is CASSLVGDYEQYF. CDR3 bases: TGCGCCAGCAGCTTGGTTGGGGACTACGAGCAGTACTTC.

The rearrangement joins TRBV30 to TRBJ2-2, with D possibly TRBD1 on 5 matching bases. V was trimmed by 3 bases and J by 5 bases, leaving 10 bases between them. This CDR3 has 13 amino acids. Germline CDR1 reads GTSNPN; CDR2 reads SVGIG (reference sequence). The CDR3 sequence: CAWSRAFTGELFF. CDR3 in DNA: TGTGCCTGGAGCAGGGCTTTTACCGGGGAGCTGTTTTTT.